The rows below give T cell receptor beta chains drawn from one sample of a study of shared clonotypes between healthy human individuals. TCRdb's table, derived via immunoSEQ multiplex PCR, lists solely in-frame clones and lacks some. The sample lists over 2 million clones; under 95% were seen once. The material sequenced was naive CD4+ T cells from PBMCs. These receptors all come from a young man in good health. Some clones in this sample may be carry-over from other donors' samples. Each CDR3 is given with its conserved first and last residue. Each record gives: V gene, clone size, J gene, D gene, CDR3 protein, CDR3 DNA. A D gene is named only where the DNA matches it firmly. Where a row states a size, it is once, few, many or the class of an expanded clone; other rows omit it.

v_call: TRBV7-2
clone_size: -
j_call: TRBJ2-1
d_call: -
cdr3_aa: CASSLTGTNYPNEQFF
cdr3_nt: TGTGCCAGCAGCCTCACCGGGACGAACTACCCTAATGAGCAGTTCTTC

v_call: TRBV7-2
clone_size: -
j_call: TRBJ2-7
d_call: -
cdr3_aa: CASSPSAGRDDEQYF
cdr3_nt: TGTGCCAGCAGCCCTAGTGCAGGTAGGGATGACGAGCAGTACTTC

v_call: TRBV29-1
clone_size: -
j_call: TRBJ2-1
d_call: -
cdr3_aa: CSVENIGQFEQFF
cdr3_nt: TGCAGCGTGGAGAACATCGGACAGTTTGAGCAGTTCTTC

v_call: TRBV11-2
clone_size: once
j_call: TRBJ1-1
d_call: TRBD1
cdr3_aa: CASSLVRGLMAFF
cdr3_nt: TGTGCCAGCAGCTTAGTAAGGGGGCTGATGGCTTTCTTT

v_call: TRBV6-4
clone_size: -
j_call: TRBJ1-2
d_call: TRBD1
cdr3_aa: CASSDSGQGAGYTF
cdr3_nt: TGTGCCAGCAGTGACTCGGGACAGGGCGCTGGCTACACCTTC

v_call: TRBV9
clone_size: -
j_call: TRBJ2-3
d_call: -
cdr3_aa: CASSVRPSNTDTQYF
cdr3_nt: TGTGCCAGCAGCGTACGGCCCAGCAACACAGATACGCAGTATTTT

v_call: TRBV5-8
clone_size: -
j_call: TRBJ2-3
d_call: -
cdr3_aa: CASSSRLTDTQYF
cdr3_nt: TGTGCCAGCAGCTCCCGGTTGACAGATACGCAGTATTTT

v_call: TRBV29-1
clone_size: -
j_call: TRBJ1-1
d_call: -
cdr3_aa: CSVDSMHTKAFF
cdr3_nt: TGCAGCGTTGACTCCATGCACACCAAAGCTTTCTTT

v_call: TRBV27
clone_size: -
j_call: TRBJ1-1
d_call: -
cdr3_aa: CASSLGWGGLGNTEAFF
cdr3_nt: TGTGCCAGCAGTTTGGGTTGGGGGGGCCTGGGGAACACTGAAGCTTTCTTT

v_call: TRBV19
clone_size: -
j_call: TRBJ2-7
d_call: -
cdr3_aa: CASSKGGEYEQYF
cdr3_nt: TGTGCCAGTAGCAAGGGGGGGGAGTACGAGCAGTACTTC

v_call: TRBV11-3
clone_size: -
j_call: TRBJ2-3
d_call: TRBD1
cdr3_aa: CASSPGGRDTDTQYF
cdr3_nt: TGTGCCAGCAGCCCAGGGGGTCGGGACACAGATACGCAGTATTTT

v_call: TRBV30
clone_size: -
j_call: TRBJ2-2
d_call: TRBD1
cdr3_aa: CAWSQNRGDNTGELFF
cdr3_nt: TGTGCCTGGAGTCAGAACAGGGGGGATAACACCGGGGAGCTGTTTTTT

v_call: TRBV5-1
clone_size: -
j_call: TRBJ2-2
d_call: -
cdr3_aa: CASSLRGTMNTGELFF
cdr3_nt: TGCGCCAGCAGCTTGCGGGGTACGATGAACACCGGGGAGCTGTTTTTT

v_call: TRBV5-1
clone_size: -
j_call: TRBJ2-6
d_call: TRBD1
cdr3_aa: CASSSPTGSGANVLTF
cdr3_nt: TGCGCCAGCAGCTCCCCGACAGGGTCTGGGGCCAACGTCCTGACTTTC

v_call: TRBV11-2
clone_size: once
j_call: TRBJ1-6
d_call: -
cdr3_aa: CASSYLRGSVSPLHF
cdr3_nt: TGTGCCAGCAGCTATCTCAGGGGTTCGGTTTCACCCCTCCACTTT

v_call: TRBV7-3
clone_size: -
j_call: TRBJ2-2
d_call: TRBD2
cdr3_aa: CASSRLAGVTGELFF
cdr3_nt: TGTGCCAGCAGCCGTCTAGCGGGGGTCACCGGGGAGCTGTTTTTT

v_call: TRBV19
clone_size: -
j_call: TRBJ1-2
d_call: -
cdr3_aa: CASSQRTSYGYTF
cdr3_nt: TGTGCCAGTAGTCAACGGACCTCCTATGGCTACACCTTC

v_call: TRBV5-1
clone_size: -
j_call: TRBJ2-2
d_call: -
cdr3_aa: CASSLGQGAGELFF
cdr3_nt: TGCGCCAGCAGCTTGGGCCAGGGTGCCGGGGAGCTGTTTTTT

v_call: TRBV6-1
clone_size: -
j_call: TRBJ2-7
d_call: -
cdr3_aa: CASSGRPNSYEQYF
cdr3_nt: TGTGCCAGCAGTGGACGCCCCAATTCCTACGAGCAGTACTTC

v_call: TRBV4-1
clone_size: -
j_call: TRBJ1-5
d_call: -
cdr3_aa: CASSQDWSNQPQHF
cdr3_nt: TGCGCCAGCAGCCAAGATTGGAGCAATCAGCCCCAGCATTTT

v_call: TRBV28
clone_size: -
j_call: TRBJ2-7
d_call: -
cdr3_aa: CASRRDGLTYEQYF
cdr3_nt: TGTGCCAGCAGAAGGGACGGATTAACCTACGAGCAGTACTTC

v_call: TRBV6-1
clone_size: -
j_call: TRBJ2-1
d_call: -
cdr3_aa: CASSTRNEQFF
cdr3_nt: TGTGCCAGCAGTACCCGAAATGAGCAGTTCTTC

v_call: TRBV10-1
clone_size: few
j_call: TRBJ1-1
d_call: TRBD1
cdr3_aa: CASSGTGGTEAFF
cdr3_nt: TGCGCCAGCAGTGGTACAGGGGGCACTGAAGCTTTCTTT

v_call: TRBV27
clone_size: once
j_call: TRBJ1-1
d_call: -
cdr3_aa: CASSLIGNTEAFF
cdr3_nt: TGTGCCAGCAGTTTAATCGGGAACACTGAAGCTTTCTTT

v_call: TRBV28
clone_size: -
j_call: TRBJ1-4
d_call: TRBD1
cdr3_aa: CASIQGGEKLFF
cdr3_nt: TGTGCCAGCATTCAGGGGGGAGAAAAACTGTTTTTT

v_call: TRBV27
clone_size: -
j_call: TRBJ2-7
d_call: -
cdr3_aa: CASSLKQGGNYEQYF
cdr3_nt: TGTGCCAGCAGTTTAAAACAGGGGGGGAACTACGAGCAGTACTTC

v_call: TRBV29-1
clone_size: once
j_call: TRBJ2-3
d_call: -
cdr3_aa: CSVAGGSTDTQYF
cdr3_nt: TGCAGCGTTGCTGGCGGAAGCACAGATACGCAGTATTTT

v_call: TRBV28
clone_size: -
j_call: TRBJ1-6
d_call: -
cdr3_aa: CASSSGDSPLHF
cdr3_nt: TGTGCCAGCAGTTCCGGAGATTCACCCCTCCACTTT

v_call: TRBV11-2
clone_size: -
j_call: TRBJ2-7
d_call: -
cdr3_aa: CASSLVQRSYEQYF
cdr3_nt: TGTGCCAGCAGCTTAGTTCAGCGCTCCTACGAGCAGTACTTC

v_call: TRBV30
clone_size: few
j_call: TRBJ1-5
d_call: -
cdr3_aa: CAWSVGGNQPQHF
cdr3_nt: TGTGCCTGGAGTGTCGGAGGGAATCAGCCCCAGCATTTT

v_call: TRBV2
clone_size: -
j_call: TRBJ2-5
d_call: -
cdr3_aa: CASSLNPGEETQYF
cdr3_nt: TGTGCCAGCAGTCTAAACCCCGGAGAAGAGACCCAGTACTTC

v_call: TRBV10-3
clone_size: -
j_call: TRBJ1-1
d_call: -
cdr3_aa: CAISEATRSTEAFF
cdr3_nt: TGTGCCATCAGTGAGGCGACAAGGTCGACTGAAGCTTTCTTT

v_call: TRBV23-1
clone_size: -
j_call: TRBJ2-7
d_call: TRBD1
cdr3_aa: CASSHPDRGEGPSYEQYF
cdr3_nt: TGCGCCAGCAGTCACCCAGACAGGGGTGAGGGTCCCTCCTACGAGCAGTACTTC

v_call: TRBV28
clone_size: -
j_call: TRBJ1-2
d_call: -
cdr3_aa: CASSRRWQIRGYTF
cdr3_nt: TGTGCCAGCAGTCGTCGGTGGCAGATTCGTGGCTACACCTTC

v_call: TRBV15
clone_size: -
j_call: TRBJ1-2
d_call: -
cdr3_aa: CATSRDRGSYGYTF
cdr3_nt: TGTGCCACCAGCAGAGATCGGGGAAGCTATGGCTACACCTTC

v_call: TRBV6-1
clone_size: few
j_call: TRBJ2-1
d_call: TRBD2
cdr3_aa: CASRASGSYNEQFF
cdr3_nt: TGTGCCAGCAGGGCTAGCGGCTCCTACAATGAGCAGTTCTTC